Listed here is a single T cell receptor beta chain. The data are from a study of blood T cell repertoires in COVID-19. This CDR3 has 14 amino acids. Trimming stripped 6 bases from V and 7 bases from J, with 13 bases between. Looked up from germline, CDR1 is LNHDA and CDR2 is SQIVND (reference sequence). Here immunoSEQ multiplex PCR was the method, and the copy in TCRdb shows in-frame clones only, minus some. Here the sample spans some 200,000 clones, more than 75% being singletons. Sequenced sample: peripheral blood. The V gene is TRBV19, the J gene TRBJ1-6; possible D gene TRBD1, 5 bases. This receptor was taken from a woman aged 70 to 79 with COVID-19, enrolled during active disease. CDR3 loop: CASRPTGVNSPLHF. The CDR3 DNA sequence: TGTGCCAGTAGGCCTACAGGAGTAAATTCACCCCTCCACTTT. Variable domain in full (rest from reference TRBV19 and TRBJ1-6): DGGITQSPKYLFRKEGQNVTLSCEQNLNHDAMYWYRQDPGQGLRLIYYSQIVNDFQKGDIAEGYSVSREKKESFPLTVTSAQKNPTAFYLCASRPTGVNSPLHFGNGTRLTVT.